The source of this T cell receptor beta chain is a study of graft-versus-host responses after intestinal transplantation. Study context: Induction with anti-thymocyte globulin, then tacrolimus and steroids for three to four years, was given to all recipients. Study outcomes and limitations: GvH clones were found in recipient marrow; some appeared first in ileum or blood.

Notes on this clone: No antigen is known for it.

CDR1 and CDR2 (germline): KGHSH, LQKENI. Trimming took off 6 bases at V and 5 bases at J, with 34 bases between the two ends. The CDR3 runs to 20 residues. Sequencing used immunoSEQ multiplex PCR; TCRdb keeps in-frame clones, though not all of them. The data hold approximately 89,000 clones, with around 93% observed a single time. Sample: unstimulated CD8+ T cells sorted from spleen or lymph node cells, taken before transplant. This receptor was taken from a human donor who was the organ donor for an intestinal transplant. The chain combines TRBV18 with TRBJ1-1; a possible D gene is TRBD1 (5 bases). The CDR3 spells CASSSGALGVPIDEGTEAFF. CDR3 sequence (DNA): TGTGCCAGCTCGAGCGGGGCCCTCGGAGTCCCAATTGATGAAGGGACTGAAGCTTTCTTT.